This TCR beta chain was captured in a study of T-cell reconstitution after alpha-beta-depleted transplantation in children. This clonotype showed up just a few times. The CDR3 is made up of 16 amino acids. The germline gives CDR1 DFQATT, CDR2 SNEGSKA (reference sequence). V lost 3 bases to trimming and J lost 0 bases, with 15 bases between them. Library preparation (for TCRbeta) was performed with unique molecular identifiers. TCRdb passed the PCR reads through MiXCR, listing each CDR3 protein once. The sample lists some 830,000 distinct CDR3 sequences; 15% to 20% were seen once. The sequenced sample was PBMCs, mostly from graft donor cells, obtained 360 days after TCRalphabeta/CD19-depleted stem cell transplant. This TCR derives from a male patient between 5 and 17 years old who had a stem cell transplant for acute lymphoblastic leukemia, so the T cells may come from the graft donor. This chain joins TRBV20-1 and TRBJ1-5; D ambiguous. This CDR3 is CSASRWGLYSNQPQHF. In nucleotides, the CDR3 is TGCAGTGCTAGCAGATGGGGTCTCTATAGCAATCAGCCCCAGCATTTT.